The entry below describes one T cell receptor (beta chain). The method was immunoSEQ multiplex PCR; TCRdb's version includes in-frame clones alone and lacks a portion of them. Of some 77,000 clones in the sample, 70% to 85% were seen once. The data are from a study of blood T cell repertoires in COVID-19. The CDR3 is 17 residues long. V was pared by 3 bases and J by 0 bases, with 8 bases of the junction left unmatched. Germline loops: CDR1 SGHRS, CDR2 YFSETQ. The source of this sequence is a woman aged 55-75 years with acute or convalescent COVID-19. The genes are TRBV5-1 and TRBJ1-3; 8 positions agree with TRBD1. The sequencing sample was made of peripheral blood. CDR3 in DNA: TGCGCCAGCAGCTATATGACAGGGGCGAGCTCTGGAAACACCATATATTTT. Amino acid sequence: CASSYMTGASSGNTIYF.